This T cell receptor beta chain originates from a study of shared clonotypes between healthy human individuals. For the study at large: Aged 18 to 49, the donors were a couple of women and a few men. For every donor, three CD4 naive, three CD4 memory, two CD8 naive and one CD8 memory plates were used.

General study results and limits: Investigators collected only blood, and repertoires in tissues likely differ.

The germline V gene has CDR1 SGHRS and CDR2 YFSETQ. V lost 1 base, J lost 3 bases, and 7 bases lay in between. The CDR3 covers 13 residues. Recent vaccinations or acute infections were absent in the healthy HIV-negative adult donors. Using immunoSEQ multiplex PCR, the repertoire was profiled, and TCRdb retains in-frame clones only, with some absent. Of approximately 500,000 clones in the sample, about 95% were seen once. In the case of this clone: The target antigen is unknown.

This TCR came from a woman aged 25 to 39 in good health. The rearrangement uses TRBV5-1 and TRBJ1-2; D is possibly TRBD1 (5 bases). Input material: naive CD4+ T cells sorted from blood. The subset here: CD45RA+ positively selected. The CDR3 sequence is CASSLRGDYGYTF. In nucleotides, the CDR3 is TGCGCCAGCAGCTTGAGGGGAGACTATGGCTACACCTTC.